Presented here are 24 T cell receptor beta chains from one specimen sequenced in a study of blood T cell repertoires in COVID-19. Here immunoSEQ multiplex PCR was the method, and the copy in TCRdb shows in-frame clones only, minus some. This sample has about 200,000 clones, with approximately 84% found just once. The sequencing input was peripheral blood. The receptors shown here come from a woman of 80 years or more with acute or convalescent COVID-19.

The V call is TRBV11-2, the J call TRBJ1-2, with D possibly matching TRBD1 (6 bases). Germline V gene data show CDR1 as SGHAT and CDR2 as FQNNGV. The germline V and J ends were trimmed by 0 bases and 8 bases, with 13 bases remaining between them. The CDR3 runs 14 residues. The CDR3 loop is CASSLDSGGWGYTF. CDR3 DNA sequence: TGTGCCAGCAGCTTAGATAGTGGGGGCTGGGGCTACACCTTC.

This clone was seen more than once but under ten times. The junction departs from the called germline gene at one end, perhaps through a read error. The chain carries TRBV3-1 (or the pseudogene TRBV3-2) and TRBJ2-7; D is uncertain. Germline assignment: CDR1 LGHDT and CDR2 YNNKEL (reference sequence). This CDR3 region has 13 residues. CDR3 DNA: TGTGCCAGCAGCCAAGTGGCTACAGCCATGCCTAACTTC. This codes for CASSQVATAMPNF.

The rearrangement links TRBV5-1 to TRBJ1-1, with a tentative D call TRBD1 (5 bases). The CDR3 runs to 15 residues. V was trimmed by 0 bases and J by 4 bases, leaving 13 bases between them. Germline loops: CDR1 SGHRS, CDR2 YFSETQ. The CDR3 here is CASSLDLGGSTEAFF. As DNA, the CDR3 is TGCGCCAGCAGCTTGGACCTCGGGGGTTCCACTGAAGCTTTCTTT.

This clone was counted once. CDR3: CASSLASGLAEAFF. CDR3 bases: TGTGCCAGCAGCTTAGCTTCGGGGTTGGCTGAAGCTTTCTTT. This rearrangement joins TRBV11-2 to TRBJ1-1; D is ambiguous. The CDR3 length is 14 residues. Germline lookup yields CDR1 SGHAT and CDR2 FQNNGV. V was shortened by 1 base and J by 6 bases, with 12 bases between the two germline ends.

The chain has TRBV18 and TRBJ1-2; D gene uncertain. Trimming shortened V by 3 bases and J by 5 bases, and 10 bases separated the two germline ends. CDR1 is KGHSH, CDR2 LQKENI, per germline. The CDR3 covers 13 residues. The CDR3 DNA follows: TGTGCCAGCTCACCTACAGCCCCATATGGCTACACCTTC. This translates into CASSPTAPYGYTF.

The CDR3, as DNA: TGCGCCAGCAGCCAAGATCCCCAGGGGGTTCATGTGTATGGCTACACCTTC. Translating gives CASSQDPQGVHVYGYTF. The rearrangement uses TRBV4-3 and TRBJ1-2, with 7 bases fitting TRBD1. The V and J ends lost 0 bases and 5 bases, in that order; junction bases with no gene match: 12. The CDR3 totals 17 residues. Germline CDR1 LGHNA, CDR2 YSLEER.

The chain has TRBV29-1 and TRBJ1-1; maybe TRBD1 (5 bases). Germline CDR1 reads SQVTM; CDR2 reads ANQGSEA. This CDR3 has 12 amino acids. Between the trimmed V and J ends, which lost 3 bases and 5 bases, there was a span of 10 bases. CDR3 in DNA: TGCAGCGTTGAGCAGGGATTAACTGAAGCTTTCTTT. Amino acid sequence: CSVEQGLTEAFF.

This rearrangement joins TRBV19 to TRBJ2-5; possibly TRBD2 for D (6 bases). Trimming cost V 5 bases and J 1 base, with 14 bases left between them. CDR1 and CDR2 from the germline V gene are LNHDA and SQIVND (reference sequence). The CDR3 length is 15 residues. Written as DNA, the CDR3 is TGTGCCAGTAGTGTGAGAGCGGGCGGCCAAGAGACCCAGTACTTC. Translation gives CASSVRAGGQETQYF.

This clone was found a few times. The chain is built from TRBV3-1 (or the pseudogene TRBV3-2) and TRBJ2-7, with 10 bases lining up with TRBD2. This CDR3 has 18 residues. CDR1 is LGHDT, CDR2 YNNKEL, per germline (reference sequence). Trimming cost V 4 bases and J 1 base; bases outside gene matches: 13. CDR3 DNA sequence: TGTGCCAGCAGCCCCCGCGGGCCGGGACTAGCGAGATCCTACGAGCAGTACTTC. Translated, it gives CASSPRGPGLARSYEQYF.

The rearrangement joins TRBV5-1 to TRBJ2-5, with TRBD2 as a possible D gene (5 bases). Trimming removed 3 bases at V and 5 bases at J, with 17 bases between. This CDR3 contains 15 residues. Germline V CDR1 and CDR2: SGHRS, YFSETQ. CDR3 bases: TGCGCCAGCAGCTCCCTAGTGGGAGTCGAGGAGACCCAGTACTTC. Protein: CASSSLVGVEETQYF.

This sequence joins TRBV5-5 and TRBJ1-2, with 8 bases identical to TRBD1. With V trimmed by 4 bases and J by 8 bases, 7 bases remained unmatched. Germline-derived CDR1 and CDR2 are SGHKS and YYEKEE (reference sequence). The CDR3 has 13 amino acids. In nucleotides, the CDR3 is TGTGCCAGCAGCCCCCGGACAGGGACCGGCTACACCTTC. Its translation: CASSPRTGTGYTF.

This chain joins TRBV7-2 and TRBJ2-1, with TRBD2 as a possible D gene (6 bases). The CDR3 contains 14 residues. The germline V gene encodes CDR1 SGHTA and CDR2 FQGNSA. V lost 3 bases and J lost 4, with 10 bases in between. The CDR3 is CASSFLAEYNEQFF. The CDR3 DNA follows: TGTGCCAGCAGCTTTTTAGCGGAATACAATGAGCAGTTCTTC.

The chain uses TRBV4-2 and TRBJ2-4; 7 nucleotides align to TRBD2. CDR1 and CDR2 from the germline V gene are LGHNA and YNFKEQ. The CDR3 extends over 15 amino acids. With 4 bases clipped from V and 3 bases from J, the junction kept 6 bases outside the gene matches. The CDR3 protein is CASSPTGGGKNIQYF. DNA of the CDR3: TGTGCCAGCAGCCCTACGGGGGGAGGCAAAAACATTCAGTACTTC.

V usage is TRBV5-1 and J usage is TRBJ2-7, with 12 bases matching TRBD2. CDR3 size: 16 residues. Germline V gene sequence: CDR1 SGHRS, CDR2 YFSETQ. V was clipped by 4 bases and J by 4 bases; unmatched bases: 9. This CDR3 reads CASSDLAGGPMYEQYF. The CDR3 DNA sequence: TGCGCCAGCAGCGATCTAGCGGGAGGGCCTATGTACGAGCAGTACTTC.

V is TRBV7-2 and J is TRBJ2-5, with a tentative D call TRBD2 (7 bases). The ends were cut back, 5 bases at V and 0 bases at J, with 13 bases in the middle. CDR1 and CDR2 from the germline V gene are SGHTA and FQGNSA. The CDR3 is 15 residues long. The CDR3 coding sequence is TGTGCCAGCAGCCTGGGAGGGGGTTACCAAGAGACCCAGTACTTC. Its protein is CASSLGGGYQETQYF.

V and J are TRBV3-1 (or the pseudogene TRBV3-2) and TRBJ1-6; D unclear. CDR3 size: 14 residues. Germline CDR1 LGHDT, CDR2 YNNKEL (reference sequence). Trimming took 1 base from V and 6 from J, leaving 7 bases between them. CDR3 DNA: TGTGCCAGCAGCCAAGTAAACAGTAATTCACCCCTCCACTTT. Translating it yields CASSQVNSNSPLHF.

This rearrangement joins TRBV18 to TRBJ2-5; 8 bases align to TRBD1. The CDR3 has 14 residues. CDR1 KGHSH and CDR2 LQKENI come from the germline V gene. Trimming at V came to 6 bases and at J to 4 bases, leaving 7 bases not matched to a gene. The CDR3 nucleotides read TGTGCCAGCTCCCCCCAGACAGGGGCAGAGACCCAGTACTTC. Its protein is CASSPQTGAETQYF.

The rearrangement links TRBV27 to TRBJ2-2; 9 bases are shared with TRBD2. Germline V lookup: CDR1 MNHEY, CDR2 SMNVEV (reference sequence). CDR3 length: 15 amino acids. The junction had 5 bases not matched to a gene; V was cut back by 6 bases and J by 3 bases. The CDR3 DNA reads TGTGCCAGCAGCGGGGGACTAGCCTACACCGGGGAGCTGTTTTTT. Translating it yields CASSGGLAYTGELFF.

V usage is TRBV5-4 and J usage is TRBJ1-1; TRBD1 is a possible D gene (5 bases). Per germline, CDR1 SGHNT and CDR2 YYREEE (reference sequence). The CDR3 spans 14 residues. V shed 2 bases and J shed 5 bases, with 13 bases lying between them. Here the CDR3 DNA reads TGTGCCAGCAGCTTCCGCGGGGGGGGGACTGAAGCTTTCTTT. It translates to CASSFRGGGTEAFF.

The genes are TRBV20-1 and TRBJ2-5; maybe TRBD2 (5 bases). The germline V gene encodes CDR1 DFQATT and CDR2 SNEGSKA (reference sequence). The CDR3 is made up of 13 amino acids. V was trimmed by 3 bases and J by 1 base, leaving 9 bases between them. CDR3 nucleotide sequence: TGCAGTGCTAGTCAGCGGACCCAAGAGACCCAGTACTTC. This translates into CSASQRTQETQYF.

For this clone: Other DNA variants within this sample encode the same CDR3. This rearrangement joins TRBV6-5 to TRBJ1-2, with D hard to call. CDR3 size: 13 residues. V dropped 6 bases and J dropped 0 bases, with 8 bases sitting between them. Germline assignment: CDR1 MNHEY and CDR2 SVGAGI. This chain's CDR3 is CASRQTANYGYTF. The CDR3 DNA reads TGTGCCAGCAGACAGACGGCTAACTATGGCTACACCTTC.

The chain's CDR3 is CASSQYFRQPQHF. For the CDR3, the DNA is TGCGCCAGCAGCCAGTACTTCCGTCAGCCCCAGCATTTT. This rearrangement joins TRBV4-3 to TRBJ1-5; no clear D gene. From germline, CDR1 is LGHNA and CDR2 YSLEER. This CDR3 spans 13 amino acids. V lost 3 bases and J lost 6, with 9 bases in between.

This sequence joins TRBV5-1 and TRBJ2-1; D is possibly TRBD2 (6 bases). CDR3 size: 15 residues. Trimming left V 0 bases short and J 3 bases short, with 10 bases between. The germline gives CDR1 SGHRS, CDR2 YFSETQ. The CDR3 DNA is TGCGCCAGCAGCTTGGCCCCAGCGGGCTACAATGAGCAGTTCTTC. Protein: CASSLAPAGYNEQFF. The complete variable domain, with remaining parts taken from reference TRBV5-1 and TRBJ2-1, reads KAGVTQTPRYLIKTRGQQVTLSCSPISGHRSVSWYQQTPGQGLQFLFEYFSETQRNKGNFPGRFSGRQFSNSRSEMNVSTLELGDSALYLCASSLAPAGYNEQFFGPGTRLTVL.

The genes are TRBV7-8 and TRBJ2-3; TRBD1 agrees at 10 bases. V was clipped by 8 bases and J by 5 bases; unmatched bases: 1. CDR1 is SGHVS and CDR2 is FQNEAQ in the germline V gene. The CDR3 consists of 12 residues. The CDR3, as DNA: TGTGCCAGCGGACAGGGGGGAGATACGCAGTATTTT. Protein sequence: CASGQGGDTQYF.